The sequence of this T cell receptor beta chain was determined in a study of CD8 T cells in Susac syndrome. Findings of the study overall: Only a relatively small number of individuals were included in the TCR sequencing and HLA analysis.

With regard to this clonotype: Its antigen is not known. Germline is not matched at one junction end, which may reflect a read error.

Germline V gene sequence: CDR1 SSHAT, CDR2 FNYEAQ (reference sequence). The CDR3 spans 15 residues. cDNA came from about 0.51 to 1 ug RNA primed by random hexamers. Across 54 Vbeta and 13 Jbeta, immunoSEQ multiplex PCR amplified TCR beta CDR3. TCRdb redid the calling of the immunoSEQ multiplex PCR reads with MiXCR, one entry per CDR3 protein. The sample carries 300,000 or so distinct CDR3 sequences, 90% to 95% recorded once. Input material: CD4+ T cells from PBMCs. This sequence was found in a human donor with multiple sclerosis. The chain has TRBV7-7 and TRBJ2-5; 11 bases map to TRBD2. DNA for the CDR3: TGTGCTAGCAGCACCCGACTAGCGGGGCGGGAGACCCAGTACTTC. It codes for CASSTRLAGRETQYF.